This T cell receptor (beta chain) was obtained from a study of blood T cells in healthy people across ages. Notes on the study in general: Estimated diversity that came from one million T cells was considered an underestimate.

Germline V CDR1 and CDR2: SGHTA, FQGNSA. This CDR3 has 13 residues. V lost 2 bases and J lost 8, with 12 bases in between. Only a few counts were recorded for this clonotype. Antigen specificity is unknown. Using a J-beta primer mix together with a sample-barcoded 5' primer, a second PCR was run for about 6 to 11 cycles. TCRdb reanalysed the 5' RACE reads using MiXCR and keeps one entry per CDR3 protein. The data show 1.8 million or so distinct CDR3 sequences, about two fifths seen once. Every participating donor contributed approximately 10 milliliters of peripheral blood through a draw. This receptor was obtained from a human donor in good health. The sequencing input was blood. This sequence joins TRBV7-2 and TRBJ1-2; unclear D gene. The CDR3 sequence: CASSLSQAVGYTF. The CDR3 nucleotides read TGTGCCAGCAGCTTAAGCCAGGCGGTAGGCTACACCTTC. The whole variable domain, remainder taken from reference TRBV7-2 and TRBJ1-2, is GAGVSQSPSNKVTEKGKDVELRCDPISGHTALYWYRQSLGQGLEFLIYFQGNSAPDKSGLPSDRFSAERTGGSVSTLTIQRTQQEDSAVYLCASSLSQAVGYTFGSGTRLTVV.